This T cell receptor (beta chain) was retrieved from a study of blood T cell repertoires in COVID-19 (dated by TCRdb to about 2020). Notes on the research overall: Samples covering the acute and convalescent phases of COVID-19 were provided by collaborators in the United States, Italy and Spain. The repertoires were released in a freely available public database intended as a resource for research on the immune response to SARS-CoV-2. The samples were drawn from two sources: the first 160 participants of the ongoing ImmuneRACE study, and 1,000 to 1,500 subjects contributed by 6 global collaborators. A de-identified subject ID, COVID-19 status, age in years and sex were almost always included in the sample metadata. The material from the prospective study consisted of cDNA or gDNA derived from T cells, B-cell-depleted T cells, or PBMCs. Where available, HLA class I and class II types were obtained from metadata supplied by the sample provider rather than from assay-based typing. Subjects who had been exposed to COVID-19, were actively infected with it, or had recovered from it provided the deeply sampled blood TCRbeta repertoires that made up the dataset.

Concerning this clone itself: The clone's antigen remains unknown. No clone much larger than this one lies a single base away; base qualities are absent.

Collaborating institutions collected whole blood in K2EDTA tubes following their own protocols. Collaborator samples were shipped for TCRbeta analysis as frozen whole blood, isolated PBMCs, or DNA extracted from either sample type. The CDR3 spans 16 residues, from the cysteine through the phenylalanine. Just CDR3 DNA is preserved here, 48 bases in frame from base 1. The germline V gene specifies MGHRA as CDR1 and YSYEKL as CDR2. The V and J ends are trimmed by 3 bases and 0 bases, leaving 14 bases between them. What the study reported, not specific to this receptor: How much clinical and demographic metadata was included differed by source and by participant, and the metadata was provided uncurated.

TCRbeta CDR3 regions were amplified from genomic DNA by means of the immunoSEQ Assay, a bias-controlled multiplex PCR. The paper's data handling went like this. The number of nucleated cells in each sample was estimated from the amplification of reference gene primers within the assay. Sequence reads were collapsed and filtered to measure the absolute abundance of every unique TCRbeta CDR3 rearrangement. For each sample, productive Simpson clonality was calculated as the square root of Simpson's diversity index across productive rearrangements. This immuneACCESS table, as held by TCRdb, lists in-frame sequences with V and J called but not all clones. Of the missing ones, under half trace to an unresolved V gene in checked studies; the others have no known cause. D and trimming come from the DNA, and the V and J calls and clone size come from that table. The sample table shows approximately 100,000 clones, and 70% to 85% are seen once. More than 9% of the sample lies in the top ten.

The specimen was peripheral blood. Recombination linked TRBV4-1 to TRBJ1-2, with no D gene named confidently. This sequence was found in a man in his sixties or seventies with acute or convalescent COVID-19. Read as DNA, the sequence is TGCGCCAGCAGCCAGGATGCCGCAGGCACTAACTATGGCTACACCTTC. The resulting protein is CASSQDAAGTNYGYTF.